This T cell receptor beta chain was identified in a study of T cell responses to AZD1222 COVID-19 vaccine. Germline V CDR1 and CDR2: GTSNPN, SVGIG (reference sequence). The CDR3 spans 14 residues. V dropped 4 bases and J dropped 3 bases, with 15 bases sitting between them. Measured with immunoSEQ multiplex PCR; TCRdb has only the in-frame clones, and not every one. The profile covers over 90,000 clones, with about 88% appearing a single time and less than 6% taken by the ten largest. The sequenced sample was peripheral blood, obtained on day 0 of AZD1222 vaccination. This chain joins TRBV30 and TRBJ1-2; D unclear. This receptor was identified in an adult in good health. CDR3 sequence: CAWIQSRGHYGYTF. CDR3 nucleotides: TGTGCCTGGATTCAGTCCAGAGGACACTATGGCTACACCTTC.